The 30 T cell receptor beta chains in this list originate from one sample, sequenced in a study of response to subunit inactivated influenza vaccine. TCRdb ran MiXCR on the RT-PCR reads and lists one entry per CDR3 protein. Among about 530,000 distinct CDR3 sequences, about 11% were seen once, and the ten largest hold approximately 10%. Sequences were derived from PBMCs from blood, sampled on the day of vaccination. The receptors derive from a man aged 50 to 59 who received an inactivated influenza vaccine.

A few counts support this clonotype. V is TRBV10-3 and J is TRBJ2-7; maybe TRBD2 (5 bases). Germline values: CDR1 ENHRY, CDR2 SYGVKD. The CDR3 consists of 13 residues. V lost 8 bases and J lost 1, with 12 bases in between. CDR3 DNA sequence: TGTGCCATCTCGGACTCGGCGTCCTACGAGCAGTACTTC. This sequence encodes CAISDSASYEQYF.

This clonotype showed up just a few times. This rearrangement joins TRBV4-1 to TRBJ2-2; D may be TRBD1 or TRBD2 (6 bases each). V gave up 4 bases and J gave up 4 bases, with 16 bases separating them. This CDR3 region has 16 residues. The germline V gene has CDR1 MGHRA and CDR2 YSYEKL. CDR3 DNA: TGCGCCAGCAGCCCAGAAGGGGGGCGAGTCACCGGGGAGCTGTTTTTT. This encodes CASSPEGGRVTGELFF.

This clonotype has a count of ten or more. The gene calls are TRBV6-5 and TRBJ2-1; D is uncertain. The CDR3 is 14 residues long. In germline, CDR1 is MNHEY, CDR2 SVGAGI. The V and J ends lost 1 base and 8 bases respectively, with 12 bases between them. This chain's CDR3 is CASSYLGKADEQFF. In DNA form, the CDR3 reads TGTGCCAGCAGTTACTTGGGGAAGGCAGATGAGCAGTTCTTC.

The chain employs TRBV5-1 and TRBJ1-2; no definite D call. The CDR3 has 13 residues. V shed 1 base and J shed 8 bases, with 12 bases lying between them. The V gene's germline CDR1 is SGHRS and CDR2 YFSETQ. CDR3 protein: CASSLSAPSGYTF. The CDR3 region has the DNA TGCGCCAGCAGCTTGTCGGCCCCCTCAGGCTACACCTTC.

This clonotype was counted ten times or more. The chain employs TRBV28 and TRBJ2-1, with TRBD2 matching over 7 bases. Unmatched junction bases numbered 9, after V lost 7 bases and J lost 0 bases. Germline CDR1 MDHEN, CDR2 SYDVKM. The CDR3 runs 16 residues. The CDR3 reads CASTSLGGSSYNEQFF. The CDR3 bases are TGTGCCAGCACCTCCCTCGGGGGGAGCTCCTACAATGAGCAGTTCTTC.

The chain is built from TRBV9 and TRBJ2-3, with a tentative D call TRBD2 (6 bases). The V and J ends lost 4 bases and 6 bases respectively, with 12 bases between them. The CDR3 is made up of 13 amino acids. Germline V gene data show CDR1 as SGDLS and CDR2 as YYNGEE. CDR3 amino acids: CASSPDGRDTQYF. The CDR3 DNA follows: TGTGCCAGCAGCCCGGATGGGAGGGATACGCAGTATTTT.

The gene calls are TRBV2 and TRBJ2-7; 12 nucleotides agree with TRBD2. CDR1 and CDR2 (germline): SNHLY, FYNNEI. V lost 2 bases, J lost 3 bases, and 2 bases stayed unmatched. The CDR3 totals 15 residues. CDR3 in amino acids: CASSEWTSGDYEQYF. CDR3 DNA: TGTGCCAGCAGTGAATGGACTAGCGGGGACTACGAGCAGTACTTC.

The chain joins TRBV5-1 to TRBJ2-5; either TRBD1 or TRBD2 may supply D (5 bases each). Germline CDR1 SGHRS, CDR2 YFSETQ. The length of the CDR3 is 14 residues. Trimming removed 4 bases at V and 1 base at J, with 11 bases between. Written as DNA, the CDR3 is TGCGCCAGCAGCCGAGGGACGGGCCAAGAGACCCAGTACTTC. Translated: CASSRGTGQETQYF.

This chain connects TRBV5-1 to TRBJ1-2, with TRBD1 identical over 8 bases. Germline trimming cut 5 bases from V and 5 bases from J; bases unmatched to any gene: 11. The germline V gene has CDR1 SGHRS and CDR2 YFSETQ. The CDR3 runs to 15 residues. This chain's CDR3 is CASRPGQGKGYGYTF. CDR3 bases: TGCGCCAGCAGACCTGGACAGGGTAAAGGGTATGGCTACACCTTC.

The rearrangement links TRBV7-9 to TRBJ2-7, with 7 positions matching TRBD1. The CDR3 has 14 residues. The junction had 12 bases not matched to a gene; V was cut back by 8 bases and J by 5 bases. The germline V gene has CDR1 SEHNR and CDR2 FQNEAQ (reference sequence). CDR3 nucleotide sequence: TGTGCCAGCCTCACCGGGACAGCCCACAACGAGCAGTACTTC. Amino acids: CASLTGTAHNEQYF.

This clonotype came up a few times. This chain connects TRBV6-2 or TRBV6-3 to TRBJ1-2; possibly TRBD1 for D (6 bases). Germline assignment: CDR1 MNHEY and CDR2 SVGEGT. The V end was cut by 6 bases, the J end by 7 bases, with 15 bases between. The CDR3 covers 13 residues. The CDR3 DNA reads TGTGCCAGCAGCGATACAGGGTCTCGTGGCTACACCTTC. Residues: CASSDTGSRGYTF.

The chain has TRBV6-5 and TRBJ2-5; D gene uncertain. Trimming stripped 0 bases from V and 2 bases from J, with 13 bases between. The CDR3 has 16 amino acids. Germline V gene lookup returns CDR1 MNHEY and CDR2 SVGAGI. The CDR3 region is CASSYSATGPQETQYF. CDR3 nucleotides: TGTGCCAGCAGTTACTCCGCAACCGGCCCACAAGAGACCCAGTACTTC.

This clonotype was observed a few times. The chain employs TRBV24-1 and TRBJ2-2, with a tentative D call TRBD1 (6 bases). The CDR3 runs to 14 residues. CDR1 and CDR2 (germline): KGHDR, SFDVKD. Trimming took 2 bases from V and 7 from J, leaving 10 bases between them. As DNA, the CDR3 is TGTGCCACCAGTGATTGGGACAACGACGGGGAGCTGTTTTTT. Protein sequence: CATSDWDNDGELFF.

The chain uses TRBV7-6 and TRBJ2-7; D is undetermined. CDR3 size: 15 residues. Deletions cut 1 base from V and 2 bases from J, with 12 bases between. Per germline, CDR1 SGHVS and CDR2 FNYEAQ. The CDR3: CASSLGSTRTYEQYF. In DNA form, the CDR3 reads TGTGCCAGCAGCTTAGGATCGACGCGTACCTACGAGCAGTACTTC.

This clonotype has at least ten counts. This chain connects TRBV28 to TRBJ2-7; 8 positions match TRBD1. The V and J ends lost 4 bases and 3 bases, in that order; junction bases with no gene match: 11. Germline V lookup: CDR1 MDHEN, CDR2 SYDVKM. This CDR3 spans 16 amino acids. CDR3 in DNA: TGTGCCAGCAGTTACTATTCCAGGGGGCGCGACTACGAGCAGTACTTC. This gives the protein CASSYYSRGRDYEQYF. The full variable domain, rest sourced from reference TRBV28 and TRBJ2-7, is DVKVTQSSRYLVKRTGEKVFLECVQDMDHENMFWYRQDPGLGLRLIYFSYDVKMKEKGDIPEGYSVSREKKERFSLILESASTNQTSMYLCASSYYSRGRDYEQYFGPGTRLTVT.

The rearrangement joins TRBV10-3 to TRBJ2-7; no definite D call. The germline V gene encodes CDR1 ENHRY and CDR2 SYGVKD. Deletions cut 6 bases from V and 7 bases from J, with 16 bases between. The CDR3 has 13 residues. The CDR3 DNA is TGTGCCATCAGAGACGGGCCCGATTTGGAGCAGTACTTC. Translating gives CAIRDGPDLEQYF.

This clonotype has just a few counts. CDR3: CSVDRGLVTGELFF. The DNA of the CDR3 is TGCAGCGTAGACAGGGGGCTTGTCACCGGGGAGCTGTTTTTT. The V and J genes are TRBV29-1 and TRBJ2-2; 10 bases align to TRBD1. The junction had 5 bases not matched to a gene; V was cut back by 6 bases and J by 4 bases. The CDR3 length is 14 residues. Germline V CDR1 and CDR2: SQVTM, ANQGSEA.

V usage is TRBV6-1 and J usage is TRBJ2-1, with 12 bases identical to TRBD1. Trimming cost V 3 bases and J 7 bases; bases outside gene matches: 4. The germline gives CDR1 MNHNS, CDR2 SASEGT. The CDR3 loop spans 15 amino acids. The CDR3 region has the DNA TGTGCCAGCAGTGAGTTGGGACAGGGGGCTAATGAGCAGTTCTTC. Protein product: CASSELGQGANEQFF.

This clonotype appeared many times. The rearrangement uses TRBV19 and TRBJ2-7, with D hard to call. This CDR3 is 14 amino acids long. Germline-derived CDR1 and CDR2 are LNHDA and SQIVND (reference sequence). Trimming pared 6 bases from V and 2 bases from J, leaving 14 bases between. CDR3 in amino acids: CASRSGGPPYEQYF. The CDR3 region has the DNA TGTGCCAGTAGGTCGGGCGGACCTCCCTACGAGCAGTACTTC.

This clonotype showed up just a few times. Sequence at one end of the junction differs from germline and may be a read error. The V and J genes are TRBV12-3 or TRBV12-4 and TRBJ2-3, with TRBD1 matching 7 bases. This CDR3 is built from 16 residues. The CDR3 protein is CASSYSTGWGTDTHYF. CDR3 coding DNA: TGTGCCAGCAGTTATTCGACAGGGTGGGGCACAGATACGCATTATTTT.

The chain combines TRBV5-1 with TRBJ1-1; no firm D call. Germline V gene lookup returns CDR1 SGHRS and CDR2 YFSETQ. V lost 4 bases to trimming and J lost 4 bases, with 11 bases between them. This CDR3 region has 13 residues. The CDR3 DNA sequence: TGCGCCAGCAGCCGCAGGACTTTCACTGAAGCTTTCTTT. This gives the protein CASSRRTFTEAFF.

This clonotype appeared many times. The rearrangement uses TRBV27 and TRBJ2-7; 8 bases map to TRBD1. The CDR3 is made up of 15 amino acids. Per germline, CDR1 MNHEY and CDR2 SMNVEV (reference sequence). The V segment lost 6 bases and the J segment 3 bases; nucleotides outside the gene matches: 10. The CDR3 sequence: CASRLGEQGGYEQYF. CDR3 nucleotide sequence: TGTGCCAGCAGACTGGGGGAACAGGGGGGCTACGAGCAGTACTTC.

The chain employs TRBV4-3 and TRBJ1-2; D not resolved. V lost 0 bases, J lost 4 bases, and 12 bases lay in between. CDR3 length: 15 amino acids. CDR1 is LGHNA, CDR2 YSLEER, per germline. The CDR3 sequence: CASSQDLQFLYGYTF. In DNA, the CDR3 is TGCGCCAGCAGCCAAGATCTACAGTTCCTCTATGGCTACACCTTC.

This clonotype was counted ten times or more. This sequence joins TRBV5-1 and TRBJ2-1; D gene ambiguous. The germline gives CDR1 SGHRS, CDR2 YFSETQ. CDR3 length equals 14 residues. V was trimmed by 0 bases and J by 5 bases, leaving 9 bases between them. CDR3 in DNA: TGCGCCAGCAGCTTGGGATCCAGAAACAATGAGCAGTTCTTC. Protein sequence: CASSLGSRNNEQFF.

This clonotype has a handful of counts. The chain combines TRBV20-1 with TRBJ2-7; D is perhaps TRBD1 (5 bases). Trimming removed 1 base at V and 4 bases at J, with 11 bases between. The CDR3 length is 13 residues. In germline, CDR1 is DFQATT, CDR2 SNEGSKA (reference sequence). The CDR3 DNA is TGCAGTGCTAGAGGGCAGGGATCGTACGAGCAGTACTTC. This encodes CSARGQGSYEQYF.

This clonotype has more than one count but fewer than ten. The CDR3 nucleotides are TGTGCCAGCACCGGACAGGGTGCTAATTCACCCCTCCACTTT. Protein: CASTGQGANSPLHF. J is TRBJ1-6 and V is TRBV7-8; 8 positions agree with TRBD1. Trimming took 7 bases from V and 6 from J; bases not matched to a gene: 5. This CDR3 spans 14 amino acids. Germline V gene sequence: CDR1 SGHVS, CDR2 FQNEAQ.

The J gene is TRBJ2-3, the V gene TRBV2; TRBD2 aligns across 9 bases. CDR1 SNHLY and CDR2 FYNNEI come from the germline V gene. CDR3 length equals 15 residues. The ends lost 3 bases at V and 3 bases at J; junction bases unmatched: 4. This CDR3 is CASSDAGGWTDTQYF. CDR3 in DNA: TGTGCCAGCAGTGACGCGGGGGGGTGGACAGATACGCAGTATTTT. Complete variable domain (other parts from reference TRBV2 and TRBJ2-3): EPEVTQTPSHQVTQMGQEVILRCVPISNHLYFYWYRQILGQKVEFLVSFYNNEISEKSEIFDDQFSVERPDGSNFTLKIRSTKLEDSAMYFCASSDAGGWTDTQYFGPGTRLTVL.

This clonotype came up many times. The chain recombines TRBV12-3 or TRBV12-4 with TRBJ1-6; 8 bases fit TRBD1. The CDR3 loop spans 14 amino acids. V lost 5 bases to trimming and J lost 7 bases; unmatched junction nucleotides: 4. As DNA, the CDR3 is TGTGCCAGCAGTACTGACAGGGGAAATTCACCCCTCCACTTT. The encoded protein is CASSTDRGNSPLHF.

V gene TRBV5-1 combines with J gene TRBJ2-3, with 10 bases aligning to TRBD2. The CDR3 has 16 residues. The V and J ends lost 5 bases and 0 bases, in that order; junction bases with no gene match: 6. The germline V gene has CDR1 SGHRS and CDR2 YFSETQ. CDR3 amino acids: CASRPLAGESTDTQYF. In DNA form, the CDR3 reads TGCGCCAGCAGACCCCTAGCGGGAGAGAGCACAGATACGCAGTATTTT.

The chain joins TRBV27 to TRBJ1-5; D gene unclear. Germline assignment: CDR1 MNHEY and CDR2 SMNVEV (reference sequence). The ends were cut back, 5 bases at V and 4 bases at J, with 12 bases in the middle. The CDR3 totals 14 residues. The CDR3 is CASSLSYQNQPQHF. The CDR3 region has the DNA TGTGCCAGCAGTCTTTCTTATCAGAATCAGCCCCAGCATTTT.